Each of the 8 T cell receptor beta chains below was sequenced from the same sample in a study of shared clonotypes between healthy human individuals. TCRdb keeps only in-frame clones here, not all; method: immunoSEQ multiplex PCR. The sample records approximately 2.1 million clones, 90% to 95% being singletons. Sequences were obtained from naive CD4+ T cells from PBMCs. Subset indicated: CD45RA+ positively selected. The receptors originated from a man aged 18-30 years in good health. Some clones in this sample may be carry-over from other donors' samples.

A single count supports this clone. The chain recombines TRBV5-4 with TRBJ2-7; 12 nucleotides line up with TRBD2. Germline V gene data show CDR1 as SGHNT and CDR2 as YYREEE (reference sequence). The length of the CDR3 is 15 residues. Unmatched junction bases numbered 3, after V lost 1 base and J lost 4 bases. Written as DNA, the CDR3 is TGTGCCAGCAGCTTGACTAGCGGGAGGCCTTACGAGCAGTACTTC. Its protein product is CASSLTSGRPYEQYF.

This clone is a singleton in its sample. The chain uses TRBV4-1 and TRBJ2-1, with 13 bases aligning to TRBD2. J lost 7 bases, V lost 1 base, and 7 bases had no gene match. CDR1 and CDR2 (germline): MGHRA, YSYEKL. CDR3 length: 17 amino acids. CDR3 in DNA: TGCGCCAGCAGCCAAGGGGAAGGACTAGCGGGAGAGAATGAGCAGTTCTTC. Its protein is CASSQGEGLAGENEQFF.

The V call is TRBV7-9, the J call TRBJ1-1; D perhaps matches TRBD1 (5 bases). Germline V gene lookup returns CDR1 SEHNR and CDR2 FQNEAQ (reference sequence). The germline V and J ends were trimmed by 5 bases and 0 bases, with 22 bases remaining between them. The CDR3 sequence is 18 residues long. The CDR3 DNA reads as TGTGCCAGCAGCCCTAGGATAGGGGATAGAGGTATGAACACTGAAGCTTTCTTT. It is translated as CASSPRIGDRGMNTEAFF.

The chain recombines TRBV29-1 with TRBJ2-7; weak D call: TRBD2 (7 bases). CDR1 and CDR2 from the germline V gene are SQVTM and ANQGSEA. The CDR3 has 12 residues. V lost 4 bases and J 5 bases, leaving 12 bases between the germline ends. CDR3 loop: CSVARGGDEQYF. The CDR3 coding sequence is TGCAGCGTTGCTAGGGGGGGCGACGAGCAGTACTTC.

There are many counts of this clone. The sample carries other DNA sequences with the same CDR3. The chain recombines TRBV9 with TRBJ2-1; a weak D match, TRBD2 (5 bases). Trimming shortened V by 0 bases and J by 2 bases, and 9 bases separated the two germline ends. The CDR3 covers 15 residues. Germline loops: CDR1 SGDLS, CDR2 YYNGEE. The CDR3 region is CASSVDGVPYNEQFF. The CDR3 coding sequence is TGTGCCAGCAGCGTAGACGGGGTCCCCTACAATGAGCAGTTCTTC.

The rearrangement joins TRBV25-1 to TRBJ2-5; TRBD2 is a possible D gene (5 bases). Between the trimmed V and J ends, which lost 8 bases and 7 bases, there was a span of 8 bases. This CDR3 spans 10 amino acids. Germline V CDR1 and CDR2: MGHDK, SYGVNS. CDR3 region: CASGGRTQYF. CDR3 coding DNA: TGTGCCAGCGGTGGGAGGACCCAGTACTTC. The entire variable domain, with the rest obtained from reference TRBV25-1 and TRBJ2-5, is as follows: EADIYQTPRYLVIGTGKKITLECSQTMGHDKMYWYQQDPGMELHLIHYSYGVNSTEKGDLSSESTVSRIRTEHFPLTLESARPSHTSQYLCASGGRTQYFGPGTRLLVL.

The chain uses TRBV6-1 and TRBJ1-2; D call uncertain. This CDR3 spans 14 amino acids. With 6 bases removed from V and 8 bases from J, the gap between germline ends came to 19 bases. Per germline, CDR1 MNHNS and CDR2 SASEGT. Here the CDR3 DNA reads TGTGCCAGCAGCCCGAACGGTAGGGTGTGGGGCTACACCTTC. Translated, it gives CASSPNGRVWGYTF.

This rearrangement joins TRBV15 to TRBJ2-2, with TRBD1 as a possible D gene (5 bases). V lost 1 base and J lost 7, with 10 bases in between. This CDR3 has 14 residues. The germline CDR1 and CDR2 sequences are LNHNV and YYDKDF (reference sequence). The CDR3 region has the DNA TGTGCCACCAGCAGAGGTGGGGCTATCGGGGAGCTGTTTTTT. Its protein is CATSRGGAIGELFF.